The next 3 T cell receptor beta chains were all read from a single sample in a study of T cells in Graves' hyperthyroidism and ophthalmopathy. The source material, RNA transcripts, was used to amplify TCR beta CDR3 regions. Carried out on the TCR CDR3, a first-round RT-PCR used the HTBI primer set. MiXCR was run by TCRdb on the multiplex PCR reads, yielding one entry per CDR3 protein. The data contain about 410,000 distinct CDR3 sequences, roughly 15% of them singletons. The sequenced material came from blood. These receptors all come from a woman in her thirties with Graves' ophthalmopathy.

This clonotype was seen repeatedly, ten times or more. The chain has TRBV30 and TRBJ1-2; possibly TRBD1 for D (6 bases). The CDR3 has 14 residues. V was pared by 3 bases and J by 4 bases, with 15 bases between. Germline values: CDR1 GTSNPN, CDR2 SVGIG (reference sequence). CDR3 amino acids: CAWSPGQRSYGYTF. The CDR3 nucleotides are TGTGCCTGGAGCCCAGGACAGCGTTCCTATGGCTACACCTTC. The entire variable domain, with the rest obtained from reference TRBV30 and TRBJ1-2, is as follows: SQTIHQWPATLVQPVGSPLSLECTVEGTSNPNLYWYRQAAGRGLQLLFYSVGIGQISSEVPQNLSASRPQDRQFILSSKKLLLSDSGFYLCAWSPGQRSYGYTFGSGTRLTVV.

This clonotype was found many times. This sequence joins TRBV20-1 and TRBJ1-5; D unclear. The CDR3 is 11 residues long. The ends were cut back, 3 bases at V and 9 bases at J, with 9 bases in the middle. CDR1 DFQATT and CDR2 SNEGSKA come from the germline V gene (reference sequence). DNA of the CDR3: TGCAGTGCTAGTGCAGCGGGGCCCCAGCATTTT. Encoded protein: CSASAAGPQHF.

Ten or more counts support this clonotype. The CDR3: CASSPLLLTGTLNSNQPQHF. CDR3 bases: TGTGCCAGCAGCCCACTACTACTGACAGGGACCTTGAATAGCAATCAGCCCCAGCATTTT. This rearrangement joins TRBV7-8 to TRBJ1-5, with TRBD1 matching over 7 bases. V lost 5 bases to trimming and J lost 0 bases; unmatched junction nucleotides: 19. The CDR3 loop spans 20 amino acids. Germline CDR1 is SGHVS and CDR2 is FQNEAQ.